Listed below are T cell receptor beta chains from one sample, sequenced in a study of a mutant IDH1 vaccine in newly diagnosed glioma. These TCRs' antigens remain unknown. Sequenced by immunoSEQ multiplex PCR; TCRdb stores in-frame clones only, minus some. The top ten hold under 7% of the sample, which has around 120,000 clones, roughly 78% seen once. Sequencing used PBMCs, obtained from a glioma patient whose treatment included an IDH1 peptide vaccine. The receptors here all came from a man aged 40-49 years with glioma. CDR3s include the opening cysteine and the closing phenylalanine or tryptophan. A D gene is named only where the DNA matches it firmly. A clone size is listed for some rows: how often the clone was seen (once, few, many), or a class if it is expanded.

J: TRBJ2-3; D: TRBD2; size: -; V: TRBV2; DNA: TGTGCCAGCAGTTCGGGAGGTATCAAAACAGATACGCAGTATTTT; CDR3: CASSSGGIKTDTQYF
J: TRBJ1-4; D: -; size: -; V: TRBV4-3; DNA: TGCGCCAGCAGCCAAGAGCAGGGTGTGATGGAACTGTTTTTT; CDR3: CASSQEQGVMELFF
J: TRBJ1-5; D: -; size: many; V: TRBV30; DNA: TGTGCCTGGAGTGCGCCAGGGGGCAATCAGCCCCAGCATTTT; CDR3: CAWSAPGGNQPQHF
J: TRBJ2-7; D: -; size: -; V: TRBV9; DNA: TGTGCCAGCAGCGTCTCTGGAGGAGTCTACGAGCAGTACTTC; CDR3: CASSVSGGVYEQYF
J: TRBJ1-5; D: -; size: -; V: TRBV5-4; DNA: TGTGCCAGCAGCTTGGGTGGGCCAAATAGCAATCAGCCCCAGCATTTT; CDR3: CASSLGGPNSNQPQHF
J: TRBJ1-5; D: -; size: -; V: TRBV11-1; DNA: TGTGCCAGCAGCTCGGAGAGCAATCAGCCCCAGCATTTT; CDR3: CASSSESNQPQHF
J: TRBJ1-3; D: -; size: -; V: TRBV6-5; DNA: TGTGCCAGCAGACGGGACGGCTCTGGAAACACCATATATTTT; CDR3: CASRRDGSGNTIYF
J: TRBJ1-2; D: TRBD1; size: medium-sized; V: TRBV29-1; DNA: TGCAGCGTTGAGGTATACAGGGGACCCTATGGCTACACCTTC; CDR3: CSVEVYRGPYGYTF
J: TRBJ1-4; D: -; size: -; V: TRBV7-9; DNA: TGTGCCAGCAGCCTACCTGAGGGTCCCAATGAAAAACTGTTTTTT; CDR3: CASSLPEGPNEKLFF
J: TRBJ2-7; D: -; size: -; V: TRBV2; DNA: TGTGCCAGCACAAGGCCGGTTGGGGGTCCCACCTCCTACGAGCAGTACTTC; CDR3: CASTRPVGGPTSYEQYF
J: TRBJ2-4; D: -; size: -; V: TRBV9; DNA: TGTGCCAGCAGCGTCGAGCTACGGGCAGGCATTCAGTACTTC; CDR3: CASSVELRAGIQYF
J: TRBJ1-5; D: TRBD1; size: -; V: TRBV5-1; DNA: TGCGCCAGCAGCGTGAGCGCAGGGGGCGGCAATCAGCCCCAGCATTTT; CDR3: CASSVSAGGGNQPQHF
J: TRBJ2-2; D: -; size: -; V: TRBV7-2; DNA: TGTGCCAGCAGCTTAGGGATATGGGGCACCGGGGAGCTGTTTTTT; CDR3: CASSLGIWGTGELFF
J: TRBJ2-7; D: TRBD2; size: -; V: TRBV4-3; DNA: TGCGCCAGCAGCCCGGGGACTAGCGGATCCTACGAGCAGTACTTC; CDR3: CASSPGTSGSYEQYF
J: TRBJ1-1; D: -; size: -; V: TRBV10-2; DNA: TGCGCCAGCAGTCCCGGGAGCTCCCTCCTGGGCACTGAAGCTTTCTTT; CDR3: CASSPGSSLLGTEAFF
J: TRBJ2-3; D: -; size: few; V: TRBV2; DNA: TGTGCCAGCAGAGGAGCTCCAAGCACAGATACGCAGTATTTT; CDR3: CASRGAPSTDTQYF
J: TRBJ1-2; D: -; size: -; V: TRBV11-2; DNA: TGTGCCAGCAGCTTAGATTCCGGGGGCCGCTATGGCTACACCTTC; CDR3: CASSLDSGGRYGYTF
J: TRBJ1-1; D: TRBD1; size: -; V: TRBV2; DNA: TGTGCCAGCAGTATGGTAGGGGGCGAAGCTTTCTTT; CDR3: CASSMVGGEAFF
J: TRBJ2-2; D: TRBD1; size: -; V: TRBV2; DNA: TGTGCCAGCAGTGTGGACAGGGGGCAGGGCGGGGAGCTGTTTTTT; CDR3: CASSVDRGQGGELFF
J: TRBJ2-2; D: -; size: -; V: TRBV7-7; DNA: TGTGCTAGCAGCGGAGGGGCGACCGGGGAGCTGTTTTTT; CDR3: CASSGGATGELFF
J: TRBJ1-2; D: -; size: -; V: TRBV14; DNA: TGTGCCAGCAGCCAAGATTCCAGCAGGCCCTATGGCTACACCTTC; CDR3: CASSQDSSRPYGYTF
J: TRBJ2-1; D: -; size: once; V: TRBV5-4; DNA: TGTGCCAGCAGCTTGGCTGGGGCCGGTGAGCAGTTCTTC; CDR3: CASSLAGAGEQFF
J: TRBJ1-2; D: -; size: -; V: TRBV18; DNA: TGTGCCAGCTCACCAGGGCAGGGAATCATCTATGGCTACACCTTC; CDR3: CASSPGQGIIYGYTF
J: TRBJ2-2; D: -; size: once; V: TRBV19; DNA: TGTGCCAGTAGTAATGGGTGGCAGGACACCGGGGAGCTGTTTTTT; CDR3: CASSNGWQDTGELFF
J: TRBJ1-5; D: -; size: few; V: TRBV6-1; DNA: TGTGCCAGCAGTGCTGCCCAAAGTCAGCCCCAGCATTTT; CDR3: CASSAAQSQPQHF
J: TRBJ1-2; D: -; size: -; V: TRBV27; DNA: TGTGCCAGCAGTTTGGGGGGGCGCGGGTATGGCTACACCTTC; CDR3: CASSLGGRGYGYTF
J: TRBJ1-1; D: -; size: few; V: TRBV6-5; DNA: TGTGCCAGCATCCCCAGGGTCGCGGGGAACACTGAAGCTTTCTTT; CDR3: CASIPRVAGNTEAFF
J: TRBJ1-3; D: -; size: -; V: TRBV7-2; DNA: TGTGCCAGCAGCTCCAGCGGTGGGTCTGGAAACACCATATATTTT; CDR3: CASSSSGGSGNTIYF
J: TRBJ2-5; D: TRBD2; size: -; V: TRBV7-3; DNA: TGTGCCAGCAGCTTAAGCGGGGGGCGAGGACAAGAGACCCAGTACTTC; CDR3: CASSLSGGRGQETQYF
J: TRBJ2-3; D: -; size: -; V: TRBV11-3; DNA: TGTGCCAGCAGCTTAGATGGTCAGGGAACAGATACGCAGTATTTT; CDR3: CASSLDGQGTDTQYF
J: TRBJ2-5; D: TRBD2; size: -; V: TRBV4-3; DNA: TGCGCCAGCAGCCAAAGTTCTAGCGGGATCGAGACCCAGTACTTC; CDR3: CASSQSSSGIETQYF
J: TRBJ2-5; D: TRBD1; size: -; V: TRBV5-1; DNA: TGCGCCAGCAGCCTCTGGGACAGGCCACAAGAGACCCAGTACTTC; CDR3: CASSLWDRPQETQYF
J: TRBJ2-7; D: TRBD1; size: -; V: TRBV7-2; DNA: TGTGCCAGCAGCTTATCCGACAGGGGAAACTACGAGCAGTACTTC; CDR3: CASSLSDRGNYEQYF
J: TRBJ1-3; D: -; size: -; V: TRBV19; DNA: TGTGCCAGTTCGGATGGGGCATTTGGAAACACCATATATTTT; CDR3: CASSDGAFGNTIYF
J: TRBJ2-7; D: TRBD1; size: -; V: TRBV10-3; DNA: TGTGCCATCAGTGAGTCACTTCTTAAACAGGGGGCTTACGAGCAGTACTTC; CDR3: CAISESLLKQGAYEQYF
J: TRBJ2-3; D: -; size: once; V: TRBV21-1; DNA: TGTGCCAGCCAGACTCCTAGCGGGTACACAGATACGCAGTATTTT; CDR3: CASQTPSGYTDTQYF
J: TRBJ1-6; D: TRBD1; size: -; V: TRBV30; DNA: TGTGCCTGGAGTGTACACAGGGGGCCTGATAATTCACCCCTCCACTTT; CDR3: CAWSVHRGPDNSPLHF
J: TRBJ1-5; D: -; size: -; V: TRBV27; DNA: TGTGCCAGCAGTTTATCTTGGGACCTCAATCAGCCCCAGCATTTT; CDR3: CASSLSWDLNQPQHF
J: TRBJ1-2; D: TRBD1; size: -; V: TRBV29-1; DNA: TGCAGCGTTGAGGTGGGGACAGGGGATCCCTATGGCTACACCTTC; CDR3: CSVEVGTGDPYGYTF
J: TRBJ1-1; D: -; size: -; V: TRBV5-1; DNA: TGCGCCAGCAGCTTGGTTGTACGGAACACTGAAGCTTTCTTT; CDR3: CASSLVVRNTEAFF
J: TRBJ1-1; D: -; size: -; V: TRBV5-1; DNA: TGCGCCAGCAGCCTAGCCCTGACAGGATACACTGAAGCTTTCTTT; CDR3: CASSLALTGYTEAFF
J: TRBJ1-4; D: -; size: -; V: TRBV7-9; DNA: TGTGCCAGCAGCTTGGTAGACGAAAAACTGTTTTTT; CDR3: CASSLVDEKLFF
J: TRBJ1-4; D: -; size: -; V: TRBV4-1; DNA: TGCGCCAGCAGCCGCGATGCAGGGACTAATGAAAAACTGTTTTTT; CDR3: CASSRDAGTNEKLFF
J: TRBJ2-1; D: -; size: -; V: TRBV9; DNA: TGTGCCAGCAGCGCGGGCCCCGACAGGCCTGGTTACAATGAGCAGTTCTTC; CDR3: CASSAGPDRPGYNEQFF
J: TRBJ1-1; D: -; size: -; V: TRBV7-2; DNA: TGTGCCAGCAGCTTACGGACCGCCCTGGAGGCTTTCTTT; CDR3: CASSLRTALEAFF
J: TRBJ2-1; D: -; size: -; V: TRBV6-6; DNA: TGTGCCAGCAGTGCCCGGGATTCCGGGTCCTACAATGAGCAGTTCTTC; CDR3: CASSARDSGSYNEQFF
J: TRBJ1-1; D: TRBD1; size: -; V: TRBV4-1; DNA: TGCGCCAGCAGCCAAGGTGGAATGGCAGGGGGCACTGAAGCTTTCTTT; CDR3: CASSQGGMAGGTEAFF
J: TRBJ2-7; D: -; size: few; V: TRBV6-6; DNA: TGTGCCAGCAGTTACGACTCCGGGGCATCCTACGAGCAGTACTTC; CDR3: CASSYDSGASYEQYF
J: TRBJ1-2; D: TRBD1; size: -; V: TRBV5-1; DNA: TGCGCCAGCAGTTCTTTAGGACAGGAGTATGGCTACACCTTC; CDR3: CASSSLGQEYGYTF
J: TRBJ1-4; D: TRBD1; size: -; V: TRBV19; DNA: TGTGCCAGTAGTATAGCACGACAGGGATGGAATGAAAAACTGTTTTTT; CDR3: CASSIARQGWNEKLFF
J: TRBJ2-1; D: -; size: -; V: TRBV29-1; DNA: TGCAGCGTTGACAACGGTCACAATGAGCAGTTCTTC; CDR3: CSVDNGHNEQFF